This is a list of T cell receptor beta chains from one sample in a study of Ad26.COV2.S vaccination and SARS-CoV-2 variants. The assay was immunoSEQ multiplex PCR, and TCRdb's table has in-frame clones only and misses some. The sample comprises 290,000 or so clones, around 87% of which are singletons, and around 3% rests with the top ten. The sequences come from peripheral blood, collected in a trial of Ad26.COV2.S vaccine versus placebo. Receptor source: a person aged 18-60 years who received the Ad26.COV2.S COVID-19 vaccine or a placebo. The CDR3 runs from the conserved cysteine through the conserved F or W. Fields, in order: J gene, D gene, V gene, clone size, CDR3 DNA, CDR3 protein. The D gene is left open where the match is weak. The size of a clone is reported for some rows only, either as once, few or many, or as a class for expanded clones.

J gene: TRBJ2-6; D gene: NA; V gene: TRBV19; clone size: NA; CDR3 DNA: TGTGCCAGTAGTATCTTAGTCGGGGTCCCCTTTTCTGGGGCCAACGTCCTGACTTTC; CDR3 protein: CASSILVGVPFSGANVLTF
J gene: TRBJ2-2; D gene: NA; V gene: TRBV6-6; clone size: NA; CDR3 DNA: TGTGCCAGCAGATCAACCCGGGTGGCCGGGGAGCTGTTTTTT; CDR3 protein: CASRSTRVAGELFF
J gene: TRBJ2-7; D gene: NA; V gene: TRBV29-1; clone size: NA; CDR3 DNA: TGCAGCGTTGGAGTAGGGACCTACGAGCAGTACTTC; CDR3 protein: CSVGVGTYEQYF
J gene: TRBJ2-2; D gene: NA; V gene: TRBV27; clone size: NA; CDR3 DNA: TGTGCCAGCAGTTCCGGGACGGGCGGGGAGCTGTTTTTT; CDR3 protein: CASSSGTGGELFF
J gene: TRBJ1-6; D gene: TRBD1; V gene: TRBV6-6; clone size: few; CDR3 DNA: TGTGCCAGCAGTATTGCCACCGGGACAGCTAATTCACCCCTCCACTTT; CDR3 protein: CASSIATGTANSPLHF
J gene: TRBJ1-1; D gene: TRBD1; V gene: TRBV28; clone size: NA; CDR3 DNA: TGTGCCAGCAGCAATGGACAGGGGGCGACTGAAGCTTTCTTT; CDR3 protein: CASSNGQGATEAFF
J gene: TRBJ1-5; D gene: NA; V gene: TRBV27; clone size: NA; CDR3 DNA: TGTGCCAGCACCCTAATTAGGACCTGGACAGGCAATCAGCCCCAGCATTTT; CDR3 protein: CASTLIRTWTGNQPQHF
J gene: TRBJ2-3; D gene: TRBD2; V gene: TRBV6-6; clone size: NA; CDR3 DNA: TGTGCCAGCAGTCGAACCGGGACTAGCGGGACGGATACGCAGTATTTT; CDR3 protein: CASSRTGTSGTDTQYF
J gene: TRBJ1-1; D gene: NA; V gene: TRBV2; clone size: once; CDR3 DNA: TGTGCCAGACACACAGCCGCGGGGGAAGCTTTCTTT; CDR3 protein: CARHTAAGEAFF
J gene: TRBJ1-2; D gene: TRBD1; V gene: TRBV7-9; clone size: few; CDR3 DNA: TGTGCCAGCAGCTTACCCGGACAGGCTAACTATGGCTACACCTTC; CDR3 protein: CASSLPGQANYGYTF
J gene: TRBJ1-6; D gene: NA; V gene: TRBV2; clone size: NA; CDR3 DNA: TGTGCCAGCAGTTCGGGACCAAAATCTTCACCCCTCCACTTT; CDR3 protein: CASSSGPKSSPLHF
J gene: TRBJ1-1; D gene: NA; V gene: TRBV27; clone size: NA; CDR3 DNA: TGTGCCAGCAGATCGTGGAGTTCTGAAGCTTTCTTT; CDR3 protein: CASRSWSSEAFF
J gene: TRBJ2-5; D gene: TRBD2; V gene: TRBV6-5; clone size: once; CDR3 DNA: TGTGCCAGCATGGTTGGTCTAGCGGGACAAGAGACCCAGTACTTC; CDR3 protein: CASMVGLAGQETQYF
J gene: TRBJ1-1; D gene: NA; V gene: TRBV6-1; clone size: NA; CDR3 DNA: TGTGCCAGCAGTGACCTTATACAGGGACCATTGAACACTGAAGCTTTCTTT; CDR3 protein: CASSDLIQGPLNTEAFF
J gene: TRBJ1-2; D gene: NA; V gene: TRBV19; clone size: NA; CDR3 DNA: TGTGCCAGTAGCCATCAGGGATCCACTAACTATGGCTACACCTTC; CDR3 protein: CASSHQGSTNYGYTF
J gene: TRBJ2-3; D gene: NA; V gene: TRBV27; clone size: NA; CDR3 DNA: TGTGCCAGCAGTTTGGGTTCGAACACAGATACGCAGTATTTT; CDR3 protein: CASSLGSNTDTQYF
J gene: TRBJ2-1; D gene: TRBD2; V gene: TRBV28; clone size: few; CDR3 DNA: TGTGCCAGCAGTTCGATCCAAGGACTAGCGGTGAGCTCCTACAATGAGCAGTTCTTC; CDR3 protein: CASSSIQGLAVSSYNEQFF
J gene: TRBJ1-6; D gene: TRBD1; V gene: TRBV19; clone size: NA; CDR3 DNA: TGTGCCAGTAGTAGCCAGACAGGGGGCAGTTCACCCCTCCACTTT; CDR3 protein: CASSSQTGGSSPLHF
J gene: TRBJ2-7; D gene: NA; V gene: TRBV6-5; clone size: few; CDR3 DNA: TGTGCCAGCAGTTACTCTTTTCCCTACGAGCAGTACTTC; CDR3 protein: CASSYSFPYEQYF
J gene: TRBJ2-3; D gene: NA; V gene: TRBV12-5; clone size: NA; CDR3 DNA: TGTGCTAGTGGTTTGGTAGAGGTTCTCGCGGACACAGATACGCAGTATTTT; CDR3 protein: CASGLVEVLADTDTQYF
J gene: TRBJ2-7; D gene: NA; V gene: TRBV9; clone size: NA; CDR3 DNA: TGTGCCAGCAGCGTAGGGCAGGCGTCCTACGAGCAGTACTTC; CDR3 protein: CASSVGQASYEQYF
J gene: TRBJ2-5; D gene: NA; V gene: TRBV2; clone size: NA; CDR3 DNA: TGTGCCAGCAGCGAAGGGGTCCGGGCAGGGGCACAAGAGACCCAGTACTTC; CDR3 protein: CASSEGVRAGAQETQYF
J gene: TRBJ1-6; D gene: NA; V gene: TRBV7-9; clone size: NA; CDR3 DNA: TGTGCCAGCAGCCGATCGGATTCACCCCTCCACTTT; CDR3 protein: CASSRSDSPLHF
J gene: TRBJ1-2; D gene: NA; V gene: TRBV6-1; clone size: NA; CDR3 DNA: TGTGCCAGCAGTGAAGTCGGGACAATTAGGAAAGGCTACACCTTC; CDR3 protein: CASSEVGTIRKGYTF
J gene: TRBJ1-1; D gene: NA; V gene: TRBV2; clone size: NA; CDR3 DNA: TGTGCCAGCACCGCGACGTTTATGAACACTGAAGCTTTCTTT; CDR3 protein: CASTATFMNTEAFF
J gene: TRBJ1-1; D gene: TRBD1; V gene: TRBV10-3; clone size: NA; CDR3 DNA: TGTGCCATCAGTTCACTTCGGGACAGGGGTGGAGGGAACACTGAAGCTTTCTTT; CDR3 protein: CAISSLRDRGGGNTEAFF
J gene: TRBJ2-7; D gene: NA; V gene: TRBV7-5; clone size: once; CDR3 DNA: TGTGTCAGAAGCCCGAGGACTACCTCCTACGAGCAGTACTTC; CDR3 protein: CVRSPRTTSYEQYF
J gene: TRBJ1-4; D gene: NA; V gene: TRBV3-1/TRBV3-2; clone size: NA; CDR3 DNA: TGTGCCAGCAGCCAAGGACGGCTGCATAATGAAAAACTGTTTTTT; CDR3 protein: CASSQGRLHNEKLFF
J gene: TRBJ1-3; D gene: TRBD1; V gene: TRBV4-2; clone size: NA; CDR3 DNA: TGTGCCAGCAGCCAAGCAAACAGGGGGCCTGGTGGTGGAAACACCATATATTTT; CDR3 protein: CASSQANRGPGGGNTIYF
J gene: TRBJ2-7; D gene: NA; V gene: TRBV12-5; clone size: once; CDR3 DNA: TGTGCTAGCACCCCTGATTGGACGGGCGAGCAGTACTTC; CDR3 protein: CASTPDWTGEQYF
J gene: TRBJ1-2; D gene: TRBD1; V gene: TRBV5-4; clone size: NA; CDR3 DNA: TGTGCCAGCAGCCCCCGGACAGGGGACTATGGCTACACCTTC; CDR3 protein: CASSPRTGDYGYTF
J gene: TRBJ2-3; D gene: NA; V gene: TRBV6-5; clone size: NA; CDR3 DNA: TGTGCCAGCAGTTATGGGAGGCGCCCACGCACAGATACGCAGTATTTT; CDR3 protein: CASSYGRRPRTDTQYF
J gene: TRBJ1-2; D gene: NA; V gene: TRBV6-5; clone size: NA; CDR3 DNA: TGTGCCAGCAGTTACTCTAACTATGGCTACACCTTC; CDR3 protein: CASSYSNYGYTF
J gene: TRBJ2-2; D gene: TRBD2; V gene: TRBV27; clone size: NA; CDR3 DNA: TGTGCCAGTAGTTTACTAGCGGGGAGACACGCGAACACCGGGGAGCTGTTTTTT; CDR3 protein: CASSLLAGRHANTGELFF
J gene: TRBJ2-2; D gene: TRBD1; V gene: TRBV7-9; clone size: NA; CDR3 DNA: TGTGCCAGCAGCTCCTCGGGACAGGGCCGGCACGGGGAGCTGTTTTTT; CDR3 protein: CASSSSGQGRHGELFF
J gene: TRBJ1-2; D gene: NA; V gene: TRBV6-5; clone size: NA; CDR3 DNA: TGTGCCAGTTTACAGGATCCCGTTAACTATGGCTACACCTTC; CDR3 protein: CASLQDPVNYGYTF
J gene: TRBJ2-3; D gene: TRBD2; V gene: TRBV5-6; clone size: NA; CDR3 DNA: TGTGCCAGCAGTCACGATTTCGGGAGCGGGAACACAGATACGCAGTATTTT; CDR3 protein: CASSHDFGSGNTDTQYF
J gene: TRBJ2-3; D gene: NA; V gene: TRBV10-3; clone size: NA; CDR3 DNA: TGTGCCATCGGCAACACAGATACGCAGTATTTT; CDR3 protein: CAIGNTDTQYF
J gene: TRBJ1-1; D gene: TRBD1; V gene: TRBV18; clone size: NA; CDR3 DNA: TGTGCCAGCTCACAAATCCGGGACAGTGAAGCTTTCTTT; CDR3 protein: CASSQIRDSEAFF
J gene: TRBJ1-1; D gene: TRBD1; V gene: TRBV5-1; clone size: NA; CDR3 DNA: TGCGCCAGCAGCCAACAGGGGGTTAAGGGCACTGAAGCTTTCTTT; CDR3 protein: CASSQQGVKGTEAFF
J gene: TRBJ1-5; D gene: NA; V gene: TRBV30; clone size: NA; CDR3 DNA: TGTGCCTGGAGTATCGGAAACAATCAGCCCCAGCATTTT; CDR3 protein: CAWSIGNNQPQHF
J gene: TRBJ1-2; D gene: NA; V gene: TRBV5-5; clone size: NA; CDR3 DNA: TGTGCCAGCAGCTTGAGTTGGCAGGGTATCTATGGCTACACCTTC; CDR3 protein: CASSLSWQGIYGYTF
J gene: TRBJ2-1; D gene: TRBD2; V gene: TRBV10-1; clone size: once; CDR3 DNA: TGCGCCAGCAGTGAGGGTTTAGCGGGATACAATGAGCAGTTCTTC; CDR3 protein: CASSEGLAGYNEQFF
J gene: TRBJ2-5; D gene: NA; V gene: TRBV6-5; clone size: once; CDR3 DNA: TGTGCCAGCCATCGGACGGCTACGCTCCAAGAGACCCAGTACTTC; CDR3 protein: CASHRTATLQETQYF
J gene: TRBJ2-2; D gene: TRBD1; V gene: TRBV19; clone size: NA; CDR3 DNA: TGTGCCAGTAGTTCAAGGACAGGGGTCACCGGGGAGCTGTTTTTT; CDR3 protein: CASSSRTGVTGELFF
J gene: TRBJ2-1; D gene: NA; V gene: TRBV4-3; clone size: few; CDR3 DNA: TGCGCCAGCAGCCAAGATCCCCAGGGGGGGGATGAGCAGTTCTTC; CDR3 protein: CASSQDPQGGDEQFF
J gene: TRBJ1-2; D gene: NA; V gene: TRBV4-1; clone size: NA; CDR3 DNA: TGCGCCAGCAGCTTACCCGGGACAAACTATGGCTACACCTTC; CDR3 protein: CASSLPGTNYGYTF
J gene: TRBJ2-5; D gene: TRBD2; V gene: TRBV5-1; clone size: NA; CDR3 DNA: TGCGCCAGCAGCTACGGACTAGCGGGGGCCCAAGAGACCCAGTACTTC; CDR3 protein: CASSYGLAGAQETQYF
J gene: TRBJ1-1; D gene: TRBD1; V gene: TRBV4-3; clone size: NA; CDR3 DNA: TGCGCCAGCAGCCAAGATCGCAGGGGGTACACTGAAGCTTTCTTT; CDR3 protein: CASSQDRRGYTEAFF
J gene: TRBJ2-7; D gene: TRBD1; V gene: TRBV9; clone size: NA; CDR3 DNA: TGTGCCAGCAGCCCGGGGACAGCGACCTACGAGCAGTACTTC; CDR3 protein: CASSPGTATYEQYF
J gene: TRBJ1-1; D gene: TRBD1; V gene: TRBV5-6; clone size: NA; CDR3 DNA: TGTGCCAGCAGCTTATTACAGGGGATGAACACTGAAGCTTTCTTT; CDR3 protein: CASSLLQGMNTEAFF
J gene: TRBJ1-1; D gene: NA; V gene: TRBV21-1; clone size: few; CDR3 DNA: TGTGCCAGGAAGCCCCCCCAACCGGGACAGAGAATGAACACTGAAGCTTTCTTT; CDR3 protein: CARKPPQPGQRMNTEAFF